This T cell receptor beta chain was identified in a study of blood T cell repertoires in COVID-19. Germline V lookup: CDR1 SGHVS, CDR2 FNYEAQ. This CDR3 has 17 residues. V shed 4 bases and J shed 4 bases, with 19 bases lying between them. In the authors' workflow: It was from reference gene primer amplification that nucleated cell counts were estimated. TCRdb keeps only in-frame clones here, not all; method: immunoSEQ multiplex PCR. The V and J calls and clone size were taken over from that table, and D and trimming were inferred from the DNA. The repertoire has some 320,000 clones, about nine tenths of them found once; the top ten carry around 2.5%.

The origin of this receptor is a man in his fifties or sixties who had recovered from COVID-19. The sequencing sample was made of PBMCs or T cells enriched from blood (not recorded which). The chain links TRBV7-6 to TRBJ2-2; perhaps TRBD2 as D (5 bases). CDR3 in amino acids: CASSWRMDSYATGELFF. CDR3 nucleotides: TGTGCCAGCAGCTGGCGGATGGACTCGTATGCCACCGGGGAGCTGTTTTTT.